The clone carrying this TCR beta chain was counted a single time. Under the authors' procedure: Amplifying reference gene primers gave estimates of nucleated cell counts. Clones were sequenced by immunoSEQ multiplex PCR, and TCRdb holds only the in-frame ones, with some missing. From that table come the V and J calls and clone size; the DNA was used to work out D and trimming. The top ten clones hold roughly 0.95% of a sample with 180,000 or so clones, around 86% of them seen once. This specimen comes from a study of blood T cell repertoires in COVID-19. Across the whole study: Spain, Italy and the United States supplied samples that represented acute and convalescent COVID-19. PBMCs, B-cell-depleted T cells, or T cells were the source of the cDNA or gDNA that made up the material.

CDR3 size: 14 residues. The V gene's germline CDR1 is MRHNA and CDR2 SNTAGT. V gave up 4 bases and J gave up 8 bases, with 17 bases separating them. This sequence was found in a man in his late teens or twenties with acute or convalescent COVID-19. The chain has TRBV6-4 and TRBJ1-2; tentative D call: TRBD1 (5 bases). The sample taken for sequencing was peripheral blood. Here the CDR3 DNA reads TGTGCCAGCAGTGGATCTGGGGGGGTCGGCGGCTACACCTTC. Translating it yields CASSGSGGVGGYTF.